The 20 T cell receptor beta chains below were found in one sample sequenced in a study of blood T cells in healthy people across ages. The authors ran a second PCR of about 7 to 12 cycles using a sample-barcoded 5' primer and a J-beta primer mix. TCRdb re-called the 5' RACE reads with MiXCR, one entry per CDR3 protein. The sample contains 1.5 million to 2 million distinct CDR3 sequences, about 28% of which appear only once. The sequencing sample was made of blood. These receptors all stem from a woman in her twenties or thirties in good health.

The chain couples TRBV6-5 to TRBJ2-1; D remains unclear. Germline V gene lookup returns CDR1 MNHEY and CDR2 SVGAGI. The ends were cut back, 5 bases at V and 10 bases at J, with 18 bases in the middle. The CDR3 extends over 14 amino acids. As DNA, the CDR3 is TGTGCCAGCAGTACGACATTCAGCTCCTACGAGCAGTTCTTC. Protein sequence: CASSTTFSSYEQFF.

This chain joins TRBV5-1 and TRBJ2-1; D may match TRBD1 or TRBD2 (6 bases each). V lost 0 bases and J 8 bases, leaving 12 bases between the germline ends. There are 14 residues in the CDR3. From germline, CDR1 is SGHRS and CDR2 YFSETQ. This chain's CDR3 is CASSLGGARDEQFF. In DNA form, the CDR3 reads TGCGCCAGCAGCTTGGGGGGGGCGCGGGATGAGCAGTTCTTC.

This chain connects TRBV27 to TRBJ2-7, with 7 positions matching TRBD2. Near its end, the DNA agrees better with TRBJ2-1, so the J call may be wrong. Germline-derived CDR1 and CDR2 are MNHEY and SMNVEV (reference sequence). This CDR3 has 17 amino acids. In nucleotides, the CDR3 is TGTGCCAGCAGTTACCGTCCTAAAGCGGGGAGGTACAATGAGCAGTTCTTC. Amino acid sequence: CASSYRPKAGRYNEQFF.

This clonotype has a handful of counts. This sequence joins TRBV20-1 and TRBJ2-5; D unclear. Germline V gives CDR1 DFQATT, CDR2 SNEGSKA (reference sequence). Deletions cut 0 bases from V and 3 bases from J, with 8 bases between. The CDR3 runs 13 residues. The CDR3 sequence is CSARDSQKETQYF. The CDR3 bases are TGCAGTGCTAGAGACAGCCAGAAAGAGACCCAGTACTTC.

In regard to this clonotype: Relative to the germline gene, one junction end is altered; a read error may explain this. The chain carries TRBV10-3 and TRBJ1-1; D remains unclear. CDR3 length equals 12 residues. Germline V gene lookup returns CDR1 ENHRY and CDR2 SYGVKD. The CDR3 here is CAISESTDEAFF. In DNA, the CDR3 is TGTGCCATCAGCGAGTCGACGGATGAAGCTTTCTTT.

The chain recombines TRBV9 with TRBJ2-5, with 9 bases fitting TRBD2. The J call may be incorrect, as the DNA end agrees better with TRBJ2-7. Germline lookup yields CDR1 SGDLS and CDR2 YYNGEE. The CDR3 sequence is 14 residues long. The CDR3 DNA is TGTGCCAGCTCTACTAGCGGGCACTCCTACGAGCAGTACTTC. It specifies CASSTSGHSYEQYF.

V gene TRBV6-5 combines with J gene TRBJ1-4; D unresolved. CDR3 size: 14 residues. Germline values: CDR1 MNHEY, CDR2 SVGAGI. V was clipped by 8 bases and J by 2 bases, with 12 bases between them. The CDR3 loop reads CASGGNPTNEKLFF. The CDR3 DNA follows: TGTGCCAGCGGAGGGAATCCGACTAATGAAAAACTGTTTTTT.

The chain couples TRBV20-1 to TRBJ1-2; D not certain. CDR1 is DFQATT and CDR2 is SNEGSKA in the germline V gene (reference sequence). This CDR3 has 15 amino acids. V dropped 0 bases and J dropped 1 base, with 12 bases sitting between them. The CDR3 nucleotides are TGCAGTGCTAGAGATTTTGGCAGAAATAACTATGGCTACACCTTC. This encodes CSARDFGRNNYGYTF.

This sequence joins TRBV6-5 and TRBJ2-7; the D gene is possibly TRBD2 (6 bases). CDR1 and CDR2 (germline): MNHEY, SVGAGI. Trimming left V 3 bases short and J 2 bases short, with 11 bases between. The CDR3 runs to 14 residues. The DNA of the CDR3 is TGTGCCAGCAGTTATGACGGGAGAGCCTACGAGCAGTACTTC. This codes for CASSYDGRAYEQYF.

The chain carries TRBV4-3 and TRBJ2-1; no reliable D call. This CDR3 contains 15 residues. Germline CDR1 reads LGHNA; CDR2 reads YSLEER. Trimming shortened V by 0 bases and J by 3 bases, and 9 bases separated the two germline ends. Here the CDR3 reads CASSQEWAGYNEQFF. CDR3 coding DNA: TGCGCCAGCAGCCAAGAATGGGCCGGCTACAATGAGCAGTTCTTC.

This clonotype was counted once. At one end the junction does not follow the germline gene, possibly because of a read error. The V gene is TRBV9, the J gene TRBJ2-1, with 8 bases lining up with TRBD2. CDR3 length: 12 amino acids. CDR1 is SGDLS and CDR2 is YYNGEE in the germline V gene. The DNA for the CDR3 is TGTGCCAGCAGCGCGGGACTAGGTGAGGAGTGCTTC. It translates to CASSAGLGEECF.

This clonotype was counted only a few times. This chain connects TRBV3-1 to TRBJ2-1; D might be TRBD2 (6 bases). There are 13 residues in the CDR3. V lost 1 base and J 9 bases, leaving 10 bases between the germline ends. The V gene's germline CDR1 is LGHDT and CDR2 YNNKEL (reference sequence). The CDR3 region is CASSQARGSEQFF. DNA for the CDR3: TGTGCCAGCAGCCAAGCTCGGGGGAGTGAGCAGTTCTTC.

This clonotype turned up a few times. The chain carries TRBV11-2 and TRBJ2-3; TRBD2 matches 8 bases. Losses at the gene ends were 3 bases for V and 4 bases for J; bases not matched to a gene: 3. The CDR3 runs 14 residues. Germline V gene sequence: CDR1 SGHAT, CDR2 FQNNGV. This CDR3 reads CASSFSGISDTQYF. CDR3 DNA sequence: TGTGCCAGCAGCTTTAGCGGGATCTCAGATACGCAGTATTTT.

The sample holds many counts of this clonotype. The chain couples TRBV24-1 to TRBJ2-3; no definite D call. Germline assignment: CDR1 KGHDR and CDR2 SFDVKD. The length of the CDR3 is 13 residues. V was cut by 4 bases and J by 4 bases, with 8 bases left in between. CDR3 amino acids: CATSEGSSDTQYF. The CDR3 DNA sequence: TGTGCCACCAGTGAGGGATCATCAGATACGCAGTATTTT.

This clonotype was counted a few times. The V gene is TRBV28, the J gene TRBJ2-1; 10 bases agree with TRBD1. This CDR3 has 17 residues. With 10 bases clipped from V and 0 bases from J, the junction kept 12 bases outside the gene matches. CDR1 and CDR2 from the germline V gene are MDHEN and SYDVKM. CDR3 protein: CATSGQGRPSSYNEQFF. CDR3 nucleotide sequence: TGTGCCACCTCGGGACAGGGGCGTCCATCCTCCTACAATGAGCAGTTCTTC.

This clonotype has just a few counts. The chain carries TRBV7-2 and TRBJ2-4; TRBD2 matches 7 bases. Trimming cost V 3 bases and J 13 bases; bases outside gene matches: 12. CDR1 is SGHTA and CDR2 is FQGNSA in the germline V gene. There are 14 residues in the CDR3. CDR3 sequence reads: CASSLRGGRREQYF. CDR3 DNA: TGTGCCAGCAGCTTGCGGGGCGGGAGACGGGAGCAGTACTTC. Supplemented by reference TRBV7-2 and TRBJ2-4, the full variable domain reads GAGVSQSPSNKVTEKGKDVELRCDPISGHTALYWYRQSLGQGLEFLIYFQGNSAPDKSGLPSDRFSAERTGGSVSTLTIQRTQQEDSAVYLCASSLRGGRREQYFGAGTRLSVL.

The CDR3 coding sequence is TGCAGTGCCCTTCGCCAGGGGGCCCGGGAGGCCCAGTACTTC. Translating it yields CSALRQGAREAQYF. V usage is TRBV20-1 and J usage is TRBJ2-5; the D gene is possibly TRBD1 (8 bases). The CDR3 runs to 14 residues. The V gene lost 6 bases and the J gene lost 9 bases, with 23 bases spanning the gap. In germline, CDR1 is DFQATT, CDR2 SNEGSKA (reference sequence).

This rearrangement joins TRBV6-5 to TRBJ2-1; 7 nucleotides align to TRBD2. The germline gives CDR1 MNHEY, CDR2 SVGAGI. CDR3 length: 15 amino acids. The V and J ends lost 6 bases and 5 bases, in that order; junction bases with no gene match: 10. The DNA of the CDR3 is TGTGCCAGCAGACGGGGCGGGAGTGCCCACAATGAGCAGTTCTTC. Its translation is CASRRGGSAHNEQFF.

This clonotype was seen a single time. This may stem from a read error, because a much larger clone lies one nucleotide away. The chain uses TRBV20-1 and TRBJ2-1; 9 bases are shared with TRBD2. Germline V lookup: CDR1 DFQATT, CDR2 SNEGSKA (reference sequence). The CDR3 consists of 15 residues. The CDR3 sequence: CGATIKRGVYNEQFF. Written as DNA, the CDR3 is TGCGGTGCTACTATTAAGCGGGGGGTCTACAATGAGCAGTTCTTC.

A few counts support this clonotype. The genes are TRBV12-3 or TRBV12-4 and TRBJ2-7; the match to TRBD1 covers 7 bases. The CDR3 contains 16 residues. Trimming removed 2 bases from V and 2 bases from J; junction bases left unmatched: 9. CDR3 loop: CASSLRDGRGTYEQYF. The DNA of the CDR3 is TGTGCCAGCAGTTTAAGAGATGGCAGGGGGACCTACGAGCAGTACTTC.